This TCR beta chain was recorded in a study of cytomegalovirus exposure and HLA in healthy donors. General study findings and limits: Sequence variants that were highly shared formed a cluster that was likely a sequencing artifact. Reportedly, fewer N-insertions than the roughly 700-donor mean appeared in an Asian-associated ancestry cluster in a later analysis.

PCR employed 60 Vbeta and 13 Jbeta primers. Produced via immunoSEQ multiplex PCR; TCRdb's table is partial and in-frame only. This table has over 150,000 clones, roughly 65% appearing once. The ends were cut back, 1 base at V and 2 bases at J, with 12 bases in the middle. The length of the CDR3 is 16 residues. Germline values: CDR1 SEHNR, CDR2 FQNEAQ (reference sequence). On this clone: Its antigen remains unknown.

The chain couples TRBV7-9 to TRBJ2-1; tentative D call: TRBD2 (7 bases). This TCR was recovered from a young woman in good health and CMV-seropositive. The sample comprised PBMCs. The CDR3 bases are TGTGCCAGCAGCTTAGATGGGGGGGCCCCCTACAATGAGCAGTTCTTC. Translation gives CASSLDGGAPYNEQFF.